This TCR beta chain emerged from a study of blood T cells in healthy people across ages. Study-wide results and limits: Fewer expanded clones and more diversity marked long-lived versus aged donors. Unknown CMV status may confound age-related changes in expanded clones.

Primed by a sample-barcoded 5' primer and a J-beta primer mix, a second PCR proceeded for 7 to 11 cycles. TCRdb reprocessed the 5' RACE reads via MiXCR and lists one record per CDR3 protein. The sample carries about 1.4 million distinct CDR3 sequences, around 59% recorded once. Each sample had at least 7 million PBMCs isolated. Total RNA, at least 6 micrograms per sample, came from PBMCs. This CDR3 spans 13 amino acids. V gave up 0 bases and J gave up 6 bases, with 7 bases separating them. Germline CDR1 SGHDT, CDR2 YYEEEE. In regard to this clonotype: Its antigen is undetermined.

This receptor was taken from a man between 18 and 29 years old in good health. Sequenced sample: blood. The gene calls are TRBV5-6 and TRBJ2-1; no reliable D call. In DNA, the CDR3 is TGTGCCAGCAGCTTGGGGGTTAGCAATGAGCAGTTCTTC. It specifies CASSLGVSNEQFF.